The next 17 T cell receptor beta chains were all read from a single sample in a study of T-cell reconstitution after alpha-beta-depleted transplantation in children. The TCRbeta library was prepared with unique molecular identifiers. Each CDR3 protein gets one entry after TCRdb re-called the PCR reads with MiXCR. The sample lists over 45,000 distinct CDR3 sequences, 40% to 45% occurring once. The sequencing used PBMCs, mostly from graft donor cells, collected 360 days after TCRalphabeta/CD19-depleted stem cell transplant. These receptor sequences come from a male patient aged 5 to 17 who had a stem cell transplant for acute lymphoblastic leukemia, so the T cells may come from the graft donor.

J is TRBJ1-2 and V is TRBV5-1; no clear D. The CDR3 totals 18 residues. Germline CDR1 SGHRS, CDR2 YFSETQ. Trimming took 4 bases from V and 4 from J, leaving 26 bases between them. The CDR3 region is CASSLDDSSYGYSYGYTF. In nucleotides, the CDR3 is TGCGCCAGCAGCCTCGACGACTCATCCTATGGCTACTCCTATGGCTACACCTTC.

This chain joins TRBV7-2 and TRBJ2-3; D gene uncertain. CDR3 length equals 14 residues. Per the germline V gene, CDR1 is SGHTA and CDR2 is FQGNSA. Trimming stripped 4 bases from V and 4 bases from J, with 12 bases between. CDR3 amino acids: CASSSTPKADTQYF. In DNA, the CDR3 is TGTGCCAGCAGCTCGACCCCGAAGGCAGATACGCAGTATTTT.

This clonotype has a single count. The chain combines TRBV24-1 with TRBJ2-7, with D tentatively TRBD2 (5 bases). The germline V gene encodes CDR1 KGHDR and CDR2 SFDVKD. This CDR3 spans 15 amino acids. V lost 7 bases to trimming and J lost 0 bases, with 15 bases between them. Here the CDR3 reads CATSLGGDPSYEQYF. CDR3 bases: TGTGCCACCAGCTTAGGAGGCGATCCCTCCTACGAGCAGTACTTC.

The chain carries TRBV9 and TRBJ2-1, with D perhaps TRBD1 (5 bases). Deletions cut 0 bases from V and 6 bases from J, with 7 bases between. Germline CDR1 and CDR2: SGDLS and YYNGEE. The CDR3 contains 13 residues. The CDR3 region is CASSVGRGNEQFF. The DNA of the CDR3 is TGTGCCAGCAGCGTAGGAAGGGGCAATGAGCAGTTCTTC.

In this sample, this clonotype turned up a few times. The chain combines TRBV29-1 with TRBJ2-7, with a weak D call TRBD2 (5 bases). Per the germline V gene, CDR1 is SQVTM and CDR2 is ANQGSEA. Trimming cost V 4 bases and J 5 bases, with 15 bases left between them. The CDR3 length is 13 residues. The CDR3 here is CSVVPGSKNEQYF. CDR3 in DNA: TGCAGCGTTGTTCCGGGAAGTAAGAACGAGCAGTACTTC.

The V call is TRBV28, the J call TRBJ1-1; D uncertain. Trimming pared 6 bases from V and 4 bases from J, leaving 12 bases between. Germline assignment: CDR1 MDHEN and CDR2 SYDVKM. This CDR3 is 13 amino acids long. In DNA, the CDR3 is TGTGCCAGCAGGCTGAGCGGGTCCACTGAAGCTTTCTTT. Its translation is CASRLSGSTEAFF. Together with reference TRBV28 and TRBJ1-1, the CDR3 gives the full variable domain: DVKVTQSSRYLVKRTGEKVFLECVQDMDHENMFWYRQDPGLGLRLIYFSYDVKMKEKGDIPEGYSVSREKKERFSLILESASTNQTSMYLCASRLSGSTEAFFGQGTRLTVV.

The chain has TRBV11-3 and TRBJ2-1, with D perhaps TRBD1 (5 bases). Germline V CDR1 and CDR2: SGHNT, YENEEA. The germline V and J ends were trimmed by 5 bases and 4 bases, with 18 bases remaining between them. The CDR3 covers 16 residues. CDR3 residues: CASSPHGAPSYNEQFF. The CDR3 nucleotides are TGTGCCAGCAGCCCGCATGGGGCCCCTAGTTACAATGAGCAGTTCTTC.

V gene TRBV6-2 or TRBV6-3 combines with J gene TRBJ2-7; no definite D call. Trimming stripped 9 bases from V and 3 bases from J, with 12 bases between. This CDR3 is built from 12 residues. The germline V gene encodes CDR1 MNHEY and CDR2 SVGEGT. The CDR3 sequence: CASSERDYEQYF. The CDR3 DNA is TGTGCCAGTTCTGAAAGGGACTACGAGCAGTACTTC.

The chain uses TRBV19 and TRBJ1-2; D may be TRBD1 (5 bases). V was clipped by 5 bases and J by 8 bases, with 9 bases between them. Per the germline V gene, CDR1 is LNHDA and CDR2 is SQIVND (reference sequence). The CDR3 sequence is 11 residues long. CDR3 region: CASSHRSGYTF. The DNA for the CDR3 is TGTGCCAGTAGTCACAGGAGCGGCTACACCTTC.

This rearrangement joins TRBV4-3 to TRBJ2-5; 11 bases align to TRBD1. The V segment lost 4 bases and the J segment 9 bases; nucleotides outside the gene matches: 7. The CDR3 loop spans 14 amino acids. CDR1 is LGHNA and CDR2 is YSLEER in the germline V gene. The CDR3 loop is CASSPGQGAVAQYF. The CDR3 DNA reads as TGCGCCAGCAGCCCCGGACAGGGGGCGGTAGCCCAGTACTTC.

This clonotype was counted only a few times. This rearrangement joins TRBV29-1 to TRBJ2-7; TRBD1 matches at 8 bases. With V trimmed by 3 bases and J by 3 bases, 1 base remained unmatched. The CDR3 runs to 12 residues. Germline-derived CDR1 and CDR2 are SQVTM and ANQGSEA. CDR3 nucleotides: TGCAGCGTTGAGGACAGGGACTACGAGCAGTACTTC. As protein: CSVEDRDYEQYF.

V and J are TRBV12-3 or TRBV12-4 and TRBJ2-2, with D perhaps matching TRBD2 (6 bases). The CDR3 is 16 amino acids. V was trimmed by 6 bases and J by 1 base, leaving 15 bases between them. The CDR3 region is CASSLRGGVNTGELFF. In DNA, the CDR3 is TGTGCCAGCAGCCTTCGTGGAGGGGTGAACACCGGGGAGCTGTTTTTT.

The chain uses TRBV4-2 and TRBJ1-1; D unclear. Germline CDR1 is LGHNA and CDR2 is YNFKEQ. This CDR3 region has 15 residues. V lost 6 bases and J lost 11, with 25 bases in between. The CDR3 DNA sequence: TGTGCCAGCAGAGATGGGCTTGACGAGGAACCTGGGGCTTTCTTT. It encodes CASRDGLDEEPGAFF.

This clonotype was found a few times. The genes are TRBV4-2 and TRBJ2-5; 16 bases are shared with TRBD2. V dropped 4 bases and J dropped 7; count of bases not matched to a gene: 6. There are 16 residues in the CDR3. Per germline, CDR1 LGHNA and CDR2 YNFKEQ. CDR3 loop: CASSPGLAGGQLTQYF. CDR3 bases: TGTGCCAGCAGCCCGGGACTAGCGGGGGGGCAGTTGACCCAGTACTTC.

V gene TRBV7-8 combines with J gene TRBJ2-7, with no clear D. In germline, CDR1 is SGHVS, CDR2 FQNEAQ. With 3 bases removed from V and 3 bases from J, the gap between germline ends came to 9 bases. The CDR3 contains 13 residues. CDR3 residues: CASSFEAHYEQYF. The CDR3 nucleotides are TGTGCCAGCAGCTTCGAGGCCCACTACGAGCAGTACTTC.

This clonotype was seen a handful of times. The DNA for the CDR3 is TGTGCCAGCAGCCTATATCGCGGGATCTCCACAGATACGCAGTATTTT. Translated, it gives CASSLYRGISTDTQYF. The J gene is TRBJ2-3, the V gene TRBV28, with D tentatively TRBD2 (6 bases). V lost 6 bases to trimming and J lost 2 bases, with 18 bases between them. The CDR3 is 16 amino acids. Germline lookup yields CDR1 MDHEN and CDR2 SYDVKM.

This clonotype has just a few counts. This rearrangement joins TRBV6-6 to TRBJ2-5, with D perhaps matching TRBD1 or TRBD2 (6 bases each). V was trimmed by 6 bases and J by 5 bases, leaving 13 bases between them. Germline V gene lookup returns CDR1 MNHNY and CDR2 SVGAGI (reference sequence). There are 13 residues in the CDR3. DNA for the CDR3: TGTGCCAGCAGAGCAAGGAGGGGGGAGACCCAGTACTTC. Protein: CASRARRGETQYF.